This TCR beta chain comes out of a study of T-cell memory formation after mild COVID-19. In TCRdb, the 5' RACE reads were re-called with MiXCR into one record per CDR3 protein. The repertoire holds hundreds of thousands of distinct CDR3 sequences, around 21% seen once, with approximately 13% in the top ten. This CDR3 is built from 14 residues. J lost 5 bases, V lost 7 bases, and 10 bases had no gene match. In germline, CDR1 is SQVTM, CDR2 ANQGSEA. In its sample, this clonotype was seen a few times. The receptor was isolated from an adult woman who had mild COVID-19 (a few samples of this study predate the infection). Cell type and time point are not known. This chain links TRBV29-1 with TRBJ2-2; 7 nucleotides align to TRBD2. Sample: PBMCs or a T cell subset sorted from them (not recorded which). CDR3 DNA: TGCAGCGCAGCTAGCGGAGGAGGGACCGGGGAGCTGTTTTTT. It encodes CSAASGGGTGELFF.